This T cell receptor beta chain was captured in a study of T-cell memory formation after mild COVID-19. The V gene lost 8 bases and the J gene lost 6 bases, with 19 bases spanning the gap. The CDR3 has 15 amino acids. There are a few counts of this clonotype. Its antigen is not identified. 5'RACE, which relied on constant-segment primers, yielded TCR alpha and TCR beta cDNA libraries carrying sample barcodes and UMIs. Via MiXCR, TCRdb re-called the 5' RACE reads, giving one row per CDR3 protein. The table includes just over 150,000 distinct CDR3 sequences, roughly 31% detected once. Findings and caveats of the study: CD4+ bias marked clones expanding day 15 to 37, unlike balanced contracting clones. Researchers found some responding clones in pre-infection memory, a sign that cross-reactive memory joined. Contracting clones localized mainly to CM and EM when CD4+ and mainly to EMRA when CD8+.

The rearrangement joins TRBV12-3 or TRBV12-4 to TRBJ2-2; no firm D call. Material: PBMCs or a T cell subset sorted from them (not recorded which). This receptor was identified in an adult woman who had mild COVID-19 (a few samples of this study predate the infection). Cell type and time point are not known. CDR3 amino acids: CASSSQVPSSGELFF. The CDR3, as DNA: TGTGCCAGCTCTTCTCAGGTCCCGAGCTCCGGGGAGCTGTTTTTT.